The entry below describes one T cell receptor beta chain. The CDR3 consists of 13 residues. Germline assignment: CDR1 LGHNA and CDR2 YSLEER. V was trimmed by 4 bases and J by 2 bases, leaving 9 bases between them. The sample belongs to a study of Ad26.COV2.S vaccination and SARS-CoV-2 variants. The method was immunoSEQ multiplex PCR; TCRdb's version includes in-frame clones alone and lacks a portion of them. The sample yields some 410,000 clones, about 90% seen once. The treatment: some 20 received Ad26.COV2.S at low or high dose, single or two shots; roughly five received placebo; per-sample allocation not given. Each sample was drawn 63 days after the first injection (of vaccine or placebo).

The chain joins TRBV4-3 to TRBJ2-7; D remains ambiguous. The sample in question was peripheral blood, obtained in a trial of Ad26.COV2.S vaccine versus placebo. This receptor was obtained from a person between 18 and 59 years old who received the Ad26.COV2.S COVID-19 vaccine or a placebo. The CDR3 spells CASSLGRTYEQYF. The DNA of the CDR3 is TGCGCCAGCAGCCTCGGCAGGACCTACGAGCAGTACTTC.